These T cell receptor beta chains were read from a single sample in a study of blood T cell repertoires in COVID-19. Sequencing was performed with immunoSEQ multiplex PCR; in TCRdb, only in-frame clones are kept and a portion is missing. The sample lists over 200,000 clones, roughly 85% occurring once. The sample was peripheral blood. These receptors all come from a young man who had recovered from COVID-19. The CDR3 runs from the conserved cysteine through the conserved F or W. The D gene is left open where the match is weak. Size is stated for part of the rows, as once, few or many counts, or as a class when the clone is expanded.

>TRBJ1-1|.|TRBV5-6|.
CASSLFPTTPLDTEAFF
TGTGCCAGCAGCTTGTTTCCTACCACCCCTTTGGACACTGAAGCTTTCTTT
>TRBJ1-6|.|TRBV3-1/TRBV3-2|.
CASSLLEGVGSPLHF
TGTGCCAGCAGCCTTCTCGAGGGGGTAGGATCACCCCTCCACTTT
>TRBJ1-2|TRBD1|TRBV6-5|.
CASSTQDRDYGYTF
TGTGCCAGCAGCACTCAAGACAGGGACTATGGCTACACCTTC
>TRBJ2-7|.|TRBV27|.
CASSFGGTRQYF
TGTGCCAGCAGTTTTGGAGGGACGAGGCAGTACTTC
>TRBJ1-1|.|TRBV29-1|.
CSVVRGQDTEAFF
TGCAGCGTTGTCCGTGGGCAGGACACTGAAGCTTTCTTT
>TRBJ1-1|.|TRBV30|.
CAWSRGSRTEAFF
TGTGCCTGGAGCCGGGGAAGTCGCACTGAAGCTTTCTTT
>TRBJ1-1|TRBD1|TRBV15|.
CATSTGQNTEAFF
TGTGCCACCAGCACGGGACAGAATACTGAAGCTTTCTTT
>TRBJ2-1|TRBD2|TRBV11-2|.
CASSLELAGWDEQFF
TGTGCCAGCAGCTTAGAGCTAGCGGGGTGGGATGAGCAGTTCTTC
>TRBJ1-1|.|TRBV6-2/TRBV6-3|once
CASSPHRDTEAFF
TGTGCCAGCAGTCCCCACAGGGATACTGAAGCTTTCTTT
>TRBJ2-7|TRBD1|TRBV7-8|.
CASSPIRQGSYEQYF
TGTGCCAGCAGTCCTATTAGACAGGGCTCCTACGAGCAGTACTTC
>TRBJ1-5|.|TRBV13|.
CASSMSGTVPFNQPQHF
TGTGCCAGCAGCATGAGCGGGACTGTCCCTTTCAATCAGCCCCAGCATTTT
>TRBJ2-7|.|TRBV1|.
CTSRGLASEQYF
TGCACCAGCAGGGGACTAGCGAGCGAGCAGTACTTC
>TRBJ1-1|.|TRBV6-5|.
CASRSATPGDTEAFF
TGTGCCAGCAGGTCCGCCACACCGGGAGACACTGAAGCTTTCTTT
>TRBJ1-4|.|TRBV28|.
CASSFTATNEKLFF
TGTGCCAGCAGTTTCACGGCAACTAATGAAAAACTGTTTTTT
>TRBJ1-4|.|TRBV19|.
CASSYLRWGETNEKLFF
TGTGCCAGTAGCTATTTACGGTGGGGAGAAACTAATGAAAAACTGTTTTTT
>TRBJ1-4|TRBD1|TRBV19|.
CASSIVGQEDEKLFF
TGTGCCAGTAGTATAGTGGGACAGGAGGATGAAAAACTGTTTTTT
>TRBJ2-4|.|TRBV4-1|.
CASSQDRGSKNIQYF
TGCGCCAGCAGCCAAGACAGGGGTTCCAAAAACATTCAGTACTTC
>TRBJ2-3|TRBD1|TRBV19|.
CASRGQDFTDTQYF
TGTGCCAGTAGAGGACAGGACTTCACAGATACGCAGTATTTT
>TRBJ2-7|.|TRBV11-2|.
CASSLRRAYEQYF
TGTGCCAGCAGCCTCAGGAGGGCCTACGAGCAGTACTTC
>TRBJ1-6|TRBD1|TRBV19|.
CASSFSLTDRGDNSPLHF
TGTGCCAGTAGTTTCTCCTTGACCGACAGGGGCGATAATTCACCCCTCCACTTT
>TRBJ2-3|.|TRBV11-2|.
CASSPTTGKADTQYF
TGTGCCAGCAGCCCCACTACGGGGAAAGCAGATACGCAGTATTTT
>TRBJ2-7|.|TRBV18|.
CASSPQQSYEQYF
TGTGCCAGCTCACCACAGCAATCCTACGAGCAGTACTTC
>TRBJ2-1|.|TRBV3-1/TRBV3-2|.
CASSQGLAIREQFF
TGTGCCAGCAGCCAAGGGCTAGCCATACGTGAGCAGTTCTTC
>TRBJ1-5|TRBD1|TRBV13|.
CASSLGQGQVNQPQHF
TGTGCCAGCAGCTTAGGCCAGGGACAGGTCAATCAGCCCCAGCATTTT
>TRBJ2-3|TRBD2|TRBV6-5|.
CASSWGGVRTDTQYF
TGTGCCAGCAGTTGGGGGGGAGTGAGGACAGATACGCAGTATTTT
>TRBJ1-2|TRBD1|TRBV19|.
CASSPPGDRVYGYTF
TGTGCCAGTAGTCCACCTGGTGACAGGGTCTATGGCTACACCTTC
>TRBJ1-6|.|TRBV14|.
CASSLSQGYNSPLHF
TGTGCCAGCAGCCTCTCACAGGGCTATAATTCACCCCTCCACTTT
>TRBJ1-1|TRBD1|TRBV11-2|.
CASIHGGQGEAFF
TGTGCCAGCATCCACGGGGGACAGGGCGAAGCTTTCTTT
>TRBJ1-2|TRBD1|TRBV11-2|.
CASSSRTGYGYTF
TGTGCCAGCAGCTCCCGGACAGGCTATGGCTACACCTTC
>TRBJ1-4|TRBD1|TRBV5-4|.
CASSADRASEKLFF
TGTGCCAGCAGCGCGGACAGGGCGTCTGAAAAACTGTTTTTT
>TRBJ1-1|.|TRBV27|.
CASSPWTAHMNTEAFF
TGTGCCAGCAGCCCCTGGACAGCCCACATGAACACTGAAGCTTTCTTT
>TRBJ1-4|.|TRBV27|.
CASSPSLGDEKLFF
TGTGCCAGCAGCCCTAGCCTTGGGGATGAAAAACTGTTTTTT
>TRBJ2-2|.|TRBV6-5|.
CASRTRETGELFF
TGTGCCAGCAGAACGAGGGAAACCGGGGAGCTGTTTTTT
>TRBJ2-5|.|TRBV19|once
CASGQRETQYF
TGTGCCAGCGGACAGAGAGAGACCCAGTACTTC
>TRBJ2-7|.|TRBV7-9|.
CASSPREGYEQYF
TGTGCCAGCAGCCCCAGGGAAGGCTACGAGCAGTACTTC
>TRBJ1-5|.|TRBV18|once
CASSPTGTQPQHF
TGTGCCAGCTCACCGACGGGTACGCAGCCCCAGCATTTT
>TRBJ1-2|TRBD1|TRBV7-9|.
CASSDHWTGVYGYTF
TGTGCCAGCAGCGATCATTGGACAGGGGTGTATGGCTACACCTTC